These T cell receptor beta chains were read from a single sample in a study of shared clonotypes between healthy human individuals. The assay was immunoSEQ multiplex PCR, and TCRdb's table has in-frame clones only and misses some. The sample consists of about 2.4 million clones, 93% of them appearing once. Sequenced input: naive CD4+ T cells from PBMCs. All receptors derive from a young man in good health. Some clones in this sample may be carry-over from other donors' samples. Each CDR3 is given without its conserved first and last residue.

J gene | V gene | CDR3 protein
TRBJ1-5 | TRBV7-8 | ASSLGHGISNQPQH
TRBJ2-2 | TRBV29-1 | SARVLNTGELF
TRBJ2-1 | TRBV6-5 | ASSYRLAGIPNEQF
TRBJ1-1 | TRBV2 | ASSWDLNTEAF
TRBJ2-7 | TRBV4-3 | ASSRLSGSSYEQY
TRBJ2-1 | TRBV7-9 | ASSLSSYNEQF
TRBJ1-3 | TRBV28 | ASSSTGSGNTIY
TRBJ2-7 | TRBV7-8 | ASSVDYYEQY
TRBJ2-3 | TRBV7-8 | ASSRKGTSRTDTQY
TRBJ1-4 | TRBV6-1 | ASSITNEKLF
TRBJ2-5 | TRBV18 | ASSPAGETQY
TRBJ2-3 | TRBV27 | ASSPRTRGTDTQY
TRBJ2-3 | TRBV7-2 | ASSWAGGRADTQY
TRBJ2-7 | TRBV6-6 | ASSSWQSVPEQY
TRBJ1-1 | TRBV30 | AWSVHRLQMNTEAF
TRBJ2-5 | TRBV7-9 | ASGGAARIVPQETQY
TRBJ1-1 | TRBV7-9 | ASSPRQGNTEAF
TRBJ1-5 | TRBV27 | ASSLIRAYSNQPQH
TRBJ1-5 | TRBV29-1 | SVEVESNQPQH
TRBJ1-5 | TRBV5-1 | ASSRTGGDQPQH
TRBJ2-7 | TRBV9 | ASLRTSGSYEQY
TRBJ2-3 | TRBV30 | ACTRTSGSDTQY
TRBJ1-2 | TRBV5-4 | ASSFSQGGYGYT
TRBJ2-7 | TRBV29-1 | SVGDGNYEQY
TRBJ2-7 | TRBV7-7 | ASSQLGQGKLDEQY
TRBJ2-3 | TRBV19 | ASSRQGSTDTQY
TRBJ2-7 | TRBV2 | ASSEGYRSYEQY
TRBJ2-1 | TRBV6-5 | ASSYGTKQF
TRBJ2-2 | TRBV14 | ASSQQGGTGELF
TRBJ1-2 | TRBV19 | ASKSVYGYT
TRBJ2-4 | TRBV9 | ASRDFFEHPTRIQY
TRBJ1-5 | TRBV5-5 | ASSPDRDRGRSQPQH
TRBJ2-7 | TRBV28 | ASRTPGQGTYEQY
TRBJ1-5 | TRBV9 | ASSPGGSNQPQH
TRBJ1-2 | TRBV10-3 | AISESTTNYGYT
TRBJ2-2 | TRBV6-5 | ASSTYTGELF
TRBJ2-3 | TRBV30 | AWSSGRGSTDTQY
TRBJ2-2 | TRBV11-3 | ASSFALAGDRWNTGELF
TRBJ1-4 | TRBV7-2 | ASSVPGQGPFATNEKLF
TRBJ2-2 | TRBV6-6 | ASSSPGQANTGELF